This TCR beta chain stems from a study of cytomegalovirus exposure and HLA in healthy donors. General observations from the study: An ancestry cluster, one associated with Asian ancestry, reportedly showed fewer N-insertions than the 666-donor mean in a later analysis. A later analysis linked a missense variant in DCLRE1C to the trimming of TCR beta V and J genes.

A word on this clone: Antigen: not known.

Healthy bone marrow donors made up the donors. The PCR had 60 Vbeta and 13 Jbeta primers. The table came from immunoSEQ multiplex PCR; TCRdb's copy has only in-frame clones and leaves some out. There are approximately 100,000 clones in the sample; approximately 76% occur only once, and 4.1% lies in the top ten. The CDR3 loop spans 12 amino acids. Germline CDR1 MGHDK, CDR2 SYGVNS. V was trimmed by 8 bases and J by 3 bases, leaving 11 bases between them. This sequence joins TRBV25-1 and TRBJ2-7, with TRBD2 as a possible D gene (6 bases). The sample was PBMCs. The receptor was derived from a man in his forties or fifties in good health and CMV-seronegative. The CDR3 loop reads CASGEVGYEQYF. The CDR3 nucleotides are TGTGCCAGCGGGGAGGTAGGCTACGAGCAGTACTTC.